These T cell receptor beta chains were read from a single sample in a study of vaccination effects on CD4 cells after COVID-19. The table came from immunoSEQ multiplex PCR; TCRdb's copy has only in-frame clones and leaves some out. The sample lists 30,000 to 45,000 clones, about 73% seen once, with about 17% in the top ten. Antigens for these TCRs are unknown. The source material was CD4+ T cells from PBMCs cultured with HCoV-NL63 spike peptides, sampled before COVID-19 vaccination. These receptors were obtained from a human donor who had a prior SARS-CoV-2 infection. CDR3s include the opening cysteine and the closing phenylalanine or tryptophan. Each record gives: J gene, clone size, V gene, D gene, CDR3 protein, CDR3 DNA. D genes are given only for firm matches. The size of a clone is reported for some rows only, either as once, few or many, or as a class for expanded clones.

J: TRBJ1-5; size: NA; V: TRBV19; D: TRBD1; CDR3: CASSIPDRPLRDSFNQPQHF; DNA: TGTGCCAGTAGTATCCCGGATCGGCCTCTACGGGACAGCTTCAATCAGCCCCAGCATTTT
J: TRBJ2-3; size: NA; V: TRBV11-3; D: NA; CDR3: CASSVTSRTDTQYF; DNA: TGTGCCAGCAGCGTCACTAGTCGCACAGATACGCAGTATTTT
J: TRBJ2-1; size: NA; V: TRBV11-3; D: NA; CDR3: CASSLDGLRSWDEQFF; DNA: TGTGCCAGCAGCTTAGATGGTCTACGGAGCTGGGATGAGCAGTTCTTC
J: TRBJ1-5; size: few; V: TRBV2; D: NA; CDR3: CASNSEGGQPQHF; DNA: TGTGCCAGCAACTCCGAGGGGGGTCAGCCCCAGCATTTT
J: TRBJ2-7; size: NA; V: TRBV5-5; D: TRBD2; CDR3: CASSPPGLDEQYF; DNA: TGTGCCAGCAGCCCGCCTGGACTAGACGAGCAGTACTTC
J: TRBJ1-1; size: NA; V: TRBV7-2; D: NA; CDR3: CASSFGGNTEAFF; DNA: TGTGCCAGCAGCTTTGGAGGGAACACTGAAGCTTTCTTT
J: TRBJ2-7; size: NA; V: TRBV11-3; D: NA; CDR3: CASSKGQTNSYEQYF; DNA: TGTGCCAGCAGCAAAGGACAGACCAACTCCTACGAGCAGTACTTC
J: TRBJ2-7; size: NA; V: TRBV5-1; D: TRBD1; CDR3: CASSPLGQGAYEQYF; DNA: TGCGCCAGCAGCCCCCTGGGACAGGGGGCCTACGAGCAGTACTTC
J: TRBJ2-3; size: NA; V: TRBV9; D: TRBD2; CDR3: CASSDSDGRAPDTQYF; DNA: TGTGCCAGCAGCGACTCTGACGGGAGGGCCCCGGATACGCAGTATTTT
J: TRBJ2-7; size: NA; V: TRBV11-1; D: NA; CDR3: CASSLSRWGREGEQYF; DNA: TGTGCCAGCAGCTTATCCCGTTGGGGCAGGGAAGGCGAGCAGTACTTC
J: TRBJ2-7; size: few; V: TRBV6-6; D: NA; CDR3: CASSPSVEQYF; DNA: TGTGCCAGCAGTCCATCAGTCGAGCAGTACTTC
J: TRBJ1-5; size: NA; V: TRBV4-1; D: NA; CDR3: CASSQEDSYSNQPQHF; DNA: TGCGCCAGCAGCCAAGAAGACAGTTATAGCAATCAGCCCCAGCATTTT
J: TRBJ1-2; size: few; V: TRBV5-4; D: TRBD1; CDR3: CASSSPGQGASGYTF; DNA: TGTGCCAGCAGCTCGCCGGGACAGGGTGCATCCGGCTACACCTTC
J: TRBJ2-5; size: NA; V: TRBV9; D: TRBD2; CDR3: CASSVDMTSEETQYF; DNA: TGTGCCAGCAGCGTAGATATGACTAGCGAAGAGACCCAGTACTTC
J: TRBJ2-7; size: NA; V: TRBV7-2; D: TRBD2; CDR3: CASSLSAGTSGFYSYEQYF; DNA: TGTGCCAGCAGCTTATCTGCCGGGACTAGCGGTTTTTACTCCTACGAGCAGTACTTC
J: TRBJ1-6; size: NA; V: TRBV24-1; D: NA; CDR3: CATSDLGKGAGYNSPLHF; DNA: TGTGCCACCAGTGATTTGGGTAAAGGGGCGGGCTATAATTCACCCCTCCACTTT
J: TRBJ2-3; size: NA; V: TRBV6-1; D: TRBD1; CDR3: CASSGRQGAPGGTSDTQYF; DNA: TGTGCCAGCAGTGGTCGACAGGGGGCGCCGGGGGGCACTTCAGATACGCAGTATTTT
J: TRBJ1-5; size: NA; V: TRBV5-5; D: TRBD1; CDR3: CASSRQGLGQPQHF; DNA: TGTGCCAGCAGCCGACAGGGGCTGGGTCAGCCCCAGCATTTT
J: TRBJ1-1; size: NA; V: TRBV7-9; D: NA; CDR3: CASSSYTDTEAFF; DNA: TGTGCCAGCAGCTCGTACACCGACACTGAAGCTTTCTTT
J: TRBJ2-5; size: NA; V: TRBV7-3; D: NA; CDR3: CASSYQGLGTQYF; DNA: TGTGCCAGCAGCTACCAGGGGTTGGGGACCCAGTACTTC
J: TRBJ2-4; size: NA; V: TRBV2; D: NA; CDR3: CASSGEGAGRTKNIQYF; DNA: TGTGCCAGCAGTGGGGAGGGGGCGGGTAGAACCAAAAACATTCAGTACTTC
J: TRBJ1-5; size: NA; V: TRBV7-2; D: NA; CDR3: CASSLMERQPQHF; DNA: TGTGCCAGCAGCTTAATGGAAAGGCAGCCCCAGCATTTT
J: TRBJ2-7; size: once; V: TRBV5-1; D: NA; CDR3: CASSVTTPAWEQYF; DNA: TGCGCCAGCAGCGTAACCACCCCTGCTTGGGAGCAGTACTTC
J: TRBJ1-1; size: few; V: TRBV11-1; D: TRBD1; CDR3: CASSKGDRVGTEAFF; DNA: TGTGCCAGCAGCAAGGGGGACAGGGTGGGCACTGAAGCTTTCTTT
J: TRBJ2-2; size: NA; V: TRBV24-1; D: TRBD2; CDR3: CATSDIPGLAGSKDTGELFF; DNA: TGTGCCACCAGTGATATCCCGGGACTAGCGGGCTCCAAGGACACCGGGGAGCTGTTTTTT
J: TRBJ1-2; size: NA; V: TRBV7-9; D: NA; CDR3: CASSLFDASNGYTF; DNA: TGTGCCAGCAGCTTATTCGACGCGAGCAATGGCTACACCTTC
J: TRBJ1-1; size: NA; V: TRBV7-2; D: NA; CDR3: CASSLRGGSGTEAFF; DNA: TGTGCCAGCAGCTTACGCGGGGGAAGTGGCACTGAAGCTTTCTTT
J: TRBJ2-2; size: few; V: TRBV4-2; D: NA; CDR3: CASSPKVGIGELFF; DNA: TGTGCCAGCAGCCCAAAGGTGGGCATCGGGGAGCTGTTTTTT
J: TRBJ2-1; size: NA; V: TRBV29-1; D: TRBD2; CDR3: CSAASSGSSYNEQFF; DNA: TGCAGCGCCGCCAGTAGCGGGAGCTCCTACAATGAGCAGTTCTTC
J: TRBJ2-7; size: NA; V: TRBV5-1; D: NA; CDR3: CASSFGQNSYEQYF; DNA: TGCGCCAGCTCTTTTGGGCAGAACTCCTACGAGCAGTACTTC
J: TRBJ2-2; size: NA; V: TRBV5-1; D: NA; CDR3: CASSPLDRAGELFF; DNA: TGCGCCAGCAGCCCGTTAGACCGCGCCGGGGAGCTGTTTTTT
J: TRBJ2-7; size: NA; V: TRBV6-5; D: NA; CDR3: CASSPDDRLYEQYF; DNA: TGTGCCAGCAGTCCGGATGACAGACTCTACGAGCAGTACTTC
J: TRBJ2-1; size: NA; V: TRBV28; D: NA; CDR3: CASSSLGHPRYNEQFF; DNA: TGTGCCAGCAGTTCCTTGGGCCATCCTAGATACAATGAGCAGTTCTTC
J: TRBJ2-1; size: NA; V: TRBV19; D: TRBD2; CDR3: CASSFVAGGPYNEQFF; DNA: TGTGCCAGTAGTTTCGTAGCGGGAGGGCCTTACAATGAGCAGTTCTTC
J: TRBJ2-7; size: few; V: TRBV6-6; D: NA; CDR3: CASMGQGKTYEQYF; DNA: TGTGCCAGCATGGGGCAGGGTAAGACCTACGAGCAGTACTTC
J: TRBJ1-2; size: NA; V: TRBV9; D: TRBD1; CDR3: CASSAGQGGHYGYTF; DNA: TGTGCCAGCAGCGCCGGACAGGGCGGCCACTATGGCTACACCTTC